This T cell receptor beta chain is from a study of blood T cell repertoires in COVID-19. Background on the study: COVID-19 samples from acute and convalescent phases originated in the United States, Italy and Spain. Sources were T cells, B-cell-depleted T cells, or PBMCs; the material itself was cDNA or gDNA.

Trimming stripped 4 bases from V and 6 bases from J, with 21 bases between. The CDR3 has 16 residues. Germline CDR1 reads LGHDT; CDR2 reads YNNKEL (reference sequence). Original methodology: Amplification with reference gene primers provided the estimates of nucleated cell counts. TCRdb's copy holds only in-frame clones and misses some; the assay was immunoSEQ multiplex PCR. V and J calls and clone size come straight from that table; D and trimming were deduced from the DNA. In the table there are fewer than 200,000 clones, about 88% of which are singletons. This clone was observed once. The source of this sequence is a man aged 45-65 years who had recovered from COVID-19. The gene calls are TRBV3-1 (or the pseudogene TRBV3-2) and TRBJ1-1; D not certain. The sample comprised peripheral blood. The CDR3 is CASSPYSGSGAPEAFF. In DNA, the CDR3 is TGTGCCAGCAGCCCCTATAGCGGCAGTGGAGCCCCTGAAGCTTTCTTT.